What follows are 26 T cell receptor beta chains derived from one specimen sequenced in a study of blood T cell repertoires in COVID-19. Sequenced by immunoSEQ multiplex PCR; TCRdb stores in-frame clones only, minus some. The sample yields 9,500 to 15,000 clones, 73% seen once. The sample comprised peripheral blood. These receptors came from a human donor in a cohort sampled during active COVID-19.

The chain joins TRBV5-1 to TRBJ2-1; D is ambiguous. The CDR3 has 13 residues. Trimming took 0 bases from V and 3 from J, leaving 4 bases between them. Germline lookup yields CDR1 SGHRS and CDR2 YFSETQ. This chain's CDR3 is CASSLAVYNEQFF. The DNA for the CDR3 is TGCGCCAGCAGCTTGGCTGTCTACAATGAGCAGTTCTTC.

The rearrangement links TRBV5-1 to TRBJ2-2; weak D call: TRBD1 (5 bases). Germline V CDR1 and CDR2: SGHRS, YFSETQ. V was pared by 4 bases and J by 0 bases, with 7 bases between. CDR3 length: 14 residues. In DNA, the CDR3 is TGCGCCAGCAGCCAGACAGCGAACACCGGGGAGCTGTTTTTT. It is translated as CASSQTANTGELFF.

CDR3 bases: TGTGCCAGCAGCCTAGCCTTTAGCAATCAGCCCCAGCATTTT. Translating gives CASSLAFSNQPQHF. This chain connects TRBV4-2 to TRBJ1-5; no reliable D call. From germline, CDR1 is LGHNA and CDR2 YNFKEQ. V was clipped by 4 bases and J by 0 bases, with 7 bases between them. The CDR3 has 14 residues.

This clone was seen more than once but under ten times. The rearrangement joins TRBV2 to TRBJ2-2; weak D call: TRBD1 (6 bases). V was cut by 6 bases and J by 5 bases, with 10 bases left in between. Per germline, CDR1 SNHLY and CDR2 FYNNEI. This CDR3 has 13 residues. Here the CDR3 DNA reads TGTGCCAGCAGCTTAGACAGGACCGGGGAGCTGTTTTTT. It specifies CASSLDRTGELFF.

This rearrangement joins TRBV28 to TRBJ2-5; D is undetermined. Trimming took off 1 base at V and 2 bases at J, with 11 bases between the two ends. CDR1 is MDHEN, CDR2 SYDVKM, per germline. The CDR3 is 15 amino acids. The CDR3 DNA sequence: TGTGCCAGCAGTTTATCGAGGAACTCGCAAGAGACCCAGTACTTC. Its translation is CASSLSRNSQETQYF.

This clone was seen only once. The CDR3 DNA is TGTGCCAGCAGCCTAAACAGGGGCTACGAGCAGTACTTC. It translates to CASSLNRGYEQYF. The V call is TRBV7-6, the J call TRBJ2-7; the match to TRBD1 covers 7 bases. V shed 5 bases, J shed 3 bases, and the junction held 4 bases outside the gene matches. The CDR3 is 13 residues long. Germline loops: CDR1 SGHVS, CDR2 FNYEAQ.

V is TRBV28 and J is TRBJ2-7; unclear D gene. Germline CDR1 MDHEN, CDR2 SYDVKM. CDR3 size: 15 residues. With 1 base removed from V and 3 bases from J, the gap between germline ends came to 13 bases. CDR3 bases: TGTGCCAGCAGTTTATACGGTCGGGTCAACTACGAGCAGTACTTC. Encoded protein: CASSLYGRVNYEQYF.

The genes are TRBV6-5 and TRBJ2-1; 10 bases are shared with TRBD2. The CDR3 spans 16 residues. Germline trimming cut 4 bases from V and 8 bases from J; bases unmatched to any gene: 11. CDR1 and CDR2 (germline): MNHEY, SVGAGI. CDR3 sequence reads: CASSWGLAGVLDEQFF. The CDR3 coding sequence is TGTGCCAGCAGTTGGGGTCTAGCGGGAGTCCTGGATGAGCAGTTCTTC.

This chain links TRBV27 with TRBJ2-3, with 13 bases fitting TRBD2. The ends lost 4 bases at V and 2 bases at J; junction bases unmatched: 12. The CDR3 runs to 19 residues. Germline V gene data show CDR1 as MNHEY and CDR2 as SMNVEV (reference sequence). DNA of the CDR3: TGTGCCAGCAGTTACGATCCCCCCACTAGCGGGAGGGACACAGATACGCAGTATTTT. Protein product: CASSYDPPTSGRDTDTQYF.

V usage is TRBV29-1 and J usage is TRBJ2-6; TRBD1 agrees at 7 bases. In germline, CDR1 is SQVTM, CDR2 ANQGSEA. The CDR3 has 14 residues. J gave up 4 bases and V 6 bases, and 6 bases lay outside the gene matches. The CDR3 bases are TGCAGCGTAGAACAGGGGTCCGGGGCCAACGTCCTGACTTTC. Its protein product is CSVEQGSGANVLTF.

The genes are TRBV18 and TRBJ2-3; 12 bases are a match to TRBD2. Germline CDR1 is KGHSH and CDR2 is LQKENI. After removal of 2 bases from V and 0 bases from J, the junction contained 0 bases not matched to a gene. The CDR3 loop spans 16 amino acids. CDR3 sequence reads: CASSPGTSGSTDTQYF. The CDR3 coding sequence is TGTGCCAGCTCACCAGGGACTAGCGGGAGCACAGATACGCAGTATTTT.

The chain employs TRBV5-1 and TRBJ1-3; a weak D match, TRBD1 (6 bases). Per germline, CDR1 SGHRS and CDR2 YFSETQ. The CDR3 is made up of 14 amino acids. Trimming removed 3 bases at V and 1 base at J, with 8 bases between. The CDR3 spells CASSWDISGNTIYF. CDR3 DNA: TGCGCCAGCAGCTGGGACATTTCTGGAAACACCATATATTTT.

The V call is TRBV29-1, the J call TRBJ2-7, with TRBD1 matching over 7 bases. The CDR3 consists of 14 residues. Germline V gives CDR1 SQVTM, CDR2 ANQGSEA. Trimming at V came to 4 bases and at J to 3 bases, leaving 9 bases not matched to a gene. The CDR3 is CSVGLQGPGYEQYF. DNA for the CDR3: TGCAGCGTTGGGCTACAGGGGCCGGGCTACGAGCAGTACTTC.

This chain links TRBV18 with TRBJ1-6; no reliable D call. V was shortened by 3 bases and J by 10 bases, with 7 bases between the two germline ends. Germline V gives CDR1 KGHSH, CDR2 LQKENI. The CDR3 sequence is 12 residues long. The CDR3 region is CASSPGDSPLHF. CDR3 sequence (DNA): TGTGCCAGCTCACCGGGCGACTCACCCCTCCACTTT.

This clone was counted once. V gene TRBV19 combines with J gene TRBJ2-5; 7 bases agree with TRBD1. The CDR3 runs 14 residues. Losses at the gene ends were 4 bases for V and 1 base for J; bases not matched to a gene: 3. CDR1 LNHDA and CDR2 SQIVND come from the germline V gene (reference sequence). The CDR3 bases are TGTGCCAGTAGTAGGGGGACAGTCCAAGAGACCCAGTACTTC. Residues: CASSRGTVQETQYF. Complete variable domain (other parts from reference TRBV19 and TRBJ2-5): DGGITQSPKYLFRKEGQNVTLSCEQNLNHDAMYWYRQDPGQGLRLIYYSQIVNDFQKGDIAEGYSVSREKKESFPLTVTSAQKNPTAFYLCASSRGTVQETQYFGPGTRLLVL.

The chain combines TRBV6-5 with TRBJ2-3; 7 nucleotides align to TRBD2. V was pared by 5 bases and J by 1 base, with 6 bases of the junction left unmatched. Germline V gene data show CDR1 as MNHEY and CDR2 as SVGAGI. The CDR3 consists of 15 residues. The CDR3 DNA reads as TGTGCCAGCAGTAACCAGGGAGGGGGCACAGATACGCAGTATTTT. This codes for CASSNQGGGTDTQYF.

The chain joins TRBV30 to TRBJ2-7; TRBD1 aligns across 7 bases. This CDR3 is 13 amino acids long. Germline trimming cut 3 bases from V and 6 bases from J; bases unmatched to any gene: 8. CDR1 and CDR2 (germline): GTSNPN, SVGIG (reference sequence). The CDR3 DNA is TGTGCCTGGAGACGGCCGCCAGGGGGCGAGCAGTACTTC. Translating gives CAWRRPPGGEQYF.

The chain links TRBV19 to TRBJ1-1; 8 bases are a match to TRBD1. V lost 5 bases and J lost 5; bases outside the gene matches: 7. Germline CDR1 is LNHDA and CDR2 is SQIVND (reference sequence). The CDR3 consists of 14 residues. This chain's CDR3 is CASSLTGVGTEAFF. The CDR3 bases are TGTGCCAGTAGTTTGACAGGGGTGGGGACTGAAGCTTTCTTT.

The table lists this clone with a few counts. The V and J genes are TRBV5-6 and TRBJ2-7, with 7 bases fitting TRBD1. The CDR3 has 15 residues. Per germline, CDR1 SGHDT and CDR2 YYEEEE. V lost 0 bases to trimming and J lost 5 bases; unmatched junction nucleotides: 8. In DNA form, the CDR3 reads TGTGCCAGCAGCTTGGGAGGGGGCCCCTTACACGAGCAGTACTTC. Encoded protein: CASSLGGGPLHEQYF.

The rearrangement joins TRBV28 to TRBJ2-3, with D uncertain. V was pared by 5 bases and J by 0 bases, with 12 bases between. The CDR3 has 15 amino acids. CDR1 and CDR2 (germline): MDHEN, SYDVKM. The CDR3 loop is CASSGWASSTDTQYF. The CDR3 DNA is TGTGCCAGCAGTGGATGGGCCTCTAGCACAGATACGCAGTATTTT.

V usage is TRBV2 and J usage is TRBJ1-5; 7 nucleotides line up with TRBD1. CDR3 length: 17 residues. CDR1 is SNHLY, CDR2 FYNNEI, per germline. Trimming cost V 6 bases and J 2 bases; bases outside gene matches: 13. The CDR3, as DNA: TGTGCCAGCAGAGGGCAGGGGGAGTTACTTGGCAATCAGCCCCAGCATTTT. Its protein product is CASRGQGELLGNQPQHF.

V gene TRBV27 combines with J gene TRBJ1-6; no definite D call. Looked up from germline, CDR1 is MNHEY and CDR2 is SMNVEV (reference sequence). This CDR3 is built from 16 residues. Trimming left V 0 bases short and J 4 bases short, with 10 bases between. CDR3 DNA sequence: TGTGCCAGCAGTTTATCTGTCGGGGTTTATAATTCACCCCTCCACTTT. This gives the protein CASSLSVGVYNSPLHF.

The gene calls are TRBV5-1 and TRBJ2-6, with D possibly being TRBD2 (6 bases). The CDR3 extends over 18 amino acids. V lost 2 bases and J 0 bases, leaving 15 bases between the germline ends. The germline CDR1 and CDR2 sequences are SGHRS and YFSETQ. This chain's CDR3 is CASSFVGGASSGANVLTF. The CDR3 DNA sequence: TGCGCCAGCAGCTTTGTTGGAGGGGCCAGCTCTGGGGCCAACGTCCTGACTTTC.

The chain combines TRBV20-1 with TRBJ1-2; 7 positions match TRBD1. Germline-derived CDR1 and CDR2 are DFQATT and SNEGSKA (reference sequence). The CDR3 extends over 10 amino acids. CDR3 DNA: TGCAGGCTTCAGGGGGGAGGCTACACCTTC. It is translated as CRLQGGGYTF.

The chain joins TRBV25-1 to TRBJ1-2; TRBD1 aligns across 9 bases. Trimming cost V 4 bases and J 6 bases; bases outside gene matches: 3. CDR1 is MGHDK and CDR2 is SYGVNS in the germline V gene. The CDR3 consists of 13 residues. The DNA of the CDR3 is TGTGCCAGCAGTGTAGGACAGGGGCATGGCTACACCTTC. Protein sequence: CASSVGQGHGYTF.

The chain links TRBV5-6 to TRBJ2-3; TRBD1 agrees at 8 bases. The CDR3 contains 15 residues. V shed 5 bases and J 1 base; nucleotides not matched to a gene: 6. Germline V CDR1 and CDR2: SGHDT, YYEEEE. The CDR3 DNA sequence: TGTGCCAGCAGTTTGCAGGGGGCGGGCACAGATACGCAGTATTTT. Its translation is CASSLQGAGTDTQYF.